Shown below are 21 T cell receptor beta chains from a single sample sequenced in a study of T cell responses to AZD1222 COVID-19 vaccine. Method: immunoSEQ multiplex PCR; TCRdb's copy keeps in-frame clones and lacks some. The repertoire holds fewer than 200,000 clones, with roughly 92% as singletons. Sequenced here: peripheral blood, sampled 28 days after the second dose of the MenACWY control vaccine. These receptors came from an adult who received the MenACWY meningococcal vaccine as a control.

This sequence joins TRBV6-2 or TRBV6-3 and TRBJ2-3; TRBD1 might be the D (5 bases). This CDR3 region has 14 residues. Trimming left V 7 bases short and J 5 bases short, with 16 bases between. Germline CDR1 reads MNHEY; CDR2 reads SVGEGT. The CDR3 DNA follows: TGTGCCAGCACCCCGATGGGCAGGGAAGATACGCAGTATTTT. The encoded protein is CASTPMGREDTQYF.

In this sample, this clone turned up once. This chain links TRBV24-1 with TRBJ2-1; no firm D call. With 0 bases removed from V and 8 bases from J, the gap between germline ends came to 10 bases. This CDR3 region has 14 residues. Germline V gene lookup returns CDR1 KGHDR and CDR2 SFDVKD. The CDR3 DNA sequence: TGTGCCACCAGTGATTTGTTTGGCCCAGATGAGCAGTTCTTC. Residues: CATSDLFGPDEQFF.

V gene TRBV7-2 combines with J gene TRBJ1-1; D is perhaps TRBD1 (5 bases). V lost 5 bases and J lost 3, with 19 bases in between. From germline, CDR1 is SGHTA and CDR2 FQGNSA. The CDR3 spans 16 residues. CDR3 in amino acids: CASSPRGGAWDTEAFF. The DNA of the CDR3 is TGTGCCAGCAGCCCGAGGGGCGGGGCCTGGGACACTGAAGCTTTCTTT.

The V call is TRBV4-1, the J call TRBJ2-1; no clear D gene. Germline loops: CDR1 MGHRA, CDR2 YSYEKL. Trimming removed 2 bases at V and 9 bases at J, with 17 bases between. The length of the CDR3 is 15 residues. The CDR3 reads CASSQIGNAGFEQFF. DNA for the CDR3: TGCGCCAGCAGCCAAATAGGAAACGCTGGATTTGAGCAGTTCTTC.

V gene TRBV5-6 combines with J gene TRBJ1-1; D is unclear. V shed 3 bases and J shed 7 bases, with 13 bases lying between them. The CDR3 contains 13 residues. Germline V gene sequence: CDR1 SGHDT, CDR2 YYEEEE. The CDR3 sequence: CASSWPNQDEAFF. The CDR3 DNA reads TGTGCCAGCAGCTGGCCTAACCAAGATGAAGCTTTCTTT.

This clone was seen only once. The chain employs TRBV19 and TRBJ2-2, with 12 bases lining up with TRBD1. Germline V gene data show CDR1 as LNHDA and CDR2 as SQIVND (reference sequence). The CDR3 spans 16 residues. V trimming: 3 bases; J trimming: 11 bases; junction bases outside the gene matches: 10. CDR3 coding DNA: TGTGCCAGTAGTATTCTCGGGACAGGGGGCAGATCCGAGCTGTTTTTT. Translated, it gives CASSILGTGGRSELFF.

This chain connects TRBV4-2 to TRBJ2-1; 7 bases map to TRBD2. V was clipped by 4 bases and J by 9 bases; unmatched bases: 9. The CDR3 is 14 amino acids. Germline V gene sequence: CDR1 LGHNA, CDR2 YNFKEQ. This CDR3 reads CASSLRDYEGEQFF. DNA of the CDR3: TGTGCCAGCAGCCTCCGGGACTATGAGGGTGAGCAGTTCTTC.

The V call is TRBV5-1, the J call TRBJ1-1, with D hard to call. CDR1 SGHRS and CDR2 YFSETQ come from the germline V gene. Trimming cost V 0 bases and J 1 base, with 13 bases left between them. This CDR3 is 16 amino acids long. CDR3 amino acids: CASSLAPRLGNTEAFF. The CDR3 region has the DNA TGCGCCAGCAGCTTGGCTCCCCGATTGGGGAACACTGAAGCTTTCTTT.

The chain links TRBV7-9 to TRBJ2-5; TRBD2 might be the D (5 bases). The CDR3 runs to 13 residues. In germline, CDR1 is SEHNR, CDR2 FQNEAQ (reference sequence). The V gene lost 11 bases and the J gene lost 3 bases, with 16 bases spanning the gap. The CDR3 protein is CAGLTPGEETQYF. The CDR3 DNA reads as TGTGCCGGCTTGACCCCCGGGGAAGAGACCCAGTACTTC.

The chain has TRBV7-2 and TRBJ1-2, with D unclear. Trimming took 5 bases from V and 4 from J, leaving 11 bases between them. CDR3 length equals 13 residues. The germline V gene has CDR1 SGHTA and CDR2 FQGNSA. Here the CDR3 DNA reads TGTGCCAGCAGCCCGCCTGGGAGCTATGGCTACACCTTC. Its translation: CASSPPGSYGYTF.

The chain has TRBV5-1 and TRBJ1-6; tentatively, D is TRBD1 (5 bases). CDR3 length: 15 amino acids. Between the trimmed V and J ends, which lost 2 bases and 4 bases, there was a span of 10 bases. Per germline, CDR1 SGHRS and CDR2 YFSETQ. CDR3 sequence reads: CASSFRDGYNSPLHF. CDR3 DNA sequence: TGCGCCAGCAGCTTCCGGGACGGATATAATTCACCCCTCCACTTT.

The chain joins TRBV7-2 to TRBJ1-1, with 9 bases identical to TRBD1. V lost 2 bases, J lost 4 bases, and 8 bases stayed unmatched. The germline V gene has CDR1 SGHTA and CDR2 FQGNSA. The CDR3 contains 16 residues. CDR3 DNA: TGTGCCAGCAGCTTAATGGGACAGGGTAGGCGCACTGAAGCTTTCTTT. This translates into CASSLMGQGRRTEAFF.

The rearrangement links TRBV21-1 to TRBJ1-4. TRBV21-1 is marked as a pseudogene. This CDR3 is built from 17 residues. The CDR3 sequence: CASSKRAWGGPVEKLFF. The CDR3 DNA reads TGTGCCAGCAGCAAACGGGCCTGGGGGGGGCCGGTTGAAAAACTGTTTTTT.

This chain connects TRBV5-1 to TRBJ2-7; 11 bases are shared with TRBD2. This CDR3 has 15 amino acids. V trimming: 2 bases; J trimming: 4 bases; junction bases outside the gene matches: 5. Germline V gives CDR1 SGHRS, CDR2 YFSETQ. CDR3 sequence (DNA): TGCGCCAGCAGCTTTTCTAGCGGGAGGAAATACGAGCAGTACTTC. This gives the protein CASSFSSGRKYEQYF.

The chain carries TRBV24-1 and TRBJ1-2; unclear D gene. V was trimmed by 3 bases and J by 4 bases, leaving 11 bases between them. Germline V CDR1 and CDR2: KGHDR, SFDVKD. The CDR3 is made up of 14 amino acids. The CDR3: CATSDSRQFYGYTF. In DNA, the CDR3 is TGTGCCACCAGTGATAGTCGGCAGTTCTATGGCTACACCTTC.

This chain connects TRBV3-1 (or the pseudogene TRBV3-2) to TRBJ1-5; 7 nucleotides agree with TRBD1. CDR1 and CDR2 from the germline V gene are LGHDT and YNNKEL (reference sequence). The V gene end was trimmed by 3 bases and the J gene end by 7 bases; junction bases not matched to a gene: 6. This CDR3 region has 14 residues. CDR3 sequence reads: CASSHQGGGQPQHF. The CDR3 coding sequence is TGTGCCAGCAGCCACCAGGGGGGCGGACAGCCCCAGCATTTT.

The J gene is TRBJ2-1, the V gene TRBV14; D tentatively reads TRBD1 or TRBD2 (5 bases each). The CDR3 totals 14 residues. V shed 1 base and J shed 10 bases, with 14 bases lying between them. The germline gives CDR1 SGHDN, CDR2 FVKESK. The CDR3, as DNA: TGTGCCAGCAGCCAAGCGGCTGGGGGTTCGGAGCAGTTCTTC. The encoded protein is CASSQAAGGSEQFF.

The chain carries TRBV27 and TRBJ2-7, with TRBD2 matching over 15 bases. V gave up 0 bases and J gave up 0 bases; unmatched junction bases: 6. Germline V gene lookup returns CDR1 MNHEY and CDR2 SMNVEV (reference sequence). This CDR3 is 19 amino acids long. The CDR3 DNA reads as TGTGCCAGCAGTTTATCGTGGACTAGCGGGAGGGGGAGCTCCTACGAGCAGTACTTC. Protein product: CASSLSWTSGRGSSYEQYF.

This chain uses TRBV28 with TRBJ1-2; tentatively, D is TRBD1 (5 bases). CDR1 and CDR2 from the germline V gene are MDHEN and SYDVKM. This CDR3 has 17 residues. V lost 3 bases, J lost 1 base, and 18 bases lay in between. Written as DNA, the CDR3 is TGTGCCAGCAGTTTCCGCCCGGGACCATTTTTTAACTATGGCTACACCTTC. This encodes CASSFRPGPFFNYGYTF.

The chain recombines TRBV7-2 with TRBJ1-3, with 9 bases aligning to TRBD1. V shed 0 bases and J 2 bases; nucleotides not matched to a gene: 2. CDR1 and CDR2 from the germline V gene are SGHTA and FQGNSA. The CDR3 extends over 16 amino acids. Here the CDR3 DNA reads TGTGCCAGCAGCTTAGCAGGACAGGGGACTGGAAACACCATATATTTT. This encodes CASSLAGQGTGNTIYF.

The chain has TRBV20-1 and TRBJ2-1; 10 bases fit TRBD2. In germline, CDR1 is DFQATT, CDR2 SNEGSKA (reference sequence). CDR3 length: 15 residues. The trim removed 3 bases at V and 2 bases at J, leaving 4 bases unmatched. This CDR3 reads CSASRTSGTYNEQFF. In DNA form, the CDR3 reads TGCAGTGCTAGTCGTACTAGCGGGACCTACAATGAGCAGTTCTTC.